One sample yielded the 13 T cell receptor beta chains listed below, sequenced in a study of PD-L1 blockade in urothelial cancer. Produced via immunoSEQ multiplex PCR; TCRdb's table is partial and in-frame only. Among roughly 16,000 clones listed, roughly 90% were seen once. Regarding time point: pretreatment peripheral blood. The sequences come from PBMCs, collected around atezolizumab (anti-PD-L1) treatment. All receptors derive from a man in his sixties or seventies with urothelial cancer.

This clone came up a few times. J is TRBJ1-2 and V is TRBV6-1, with D maybe TRBD1 (5 bases). V was shortened by 8 bases and J by 3 bases, with 10 bases between the two germline ends. CDR3 length equals 12 residues. The V gene's germline CDR1 is MNHNS and CDR2 SASEGT. CDR3 sequence: CASVRQYYGYTF. The CDR3, as DNA: TGTGCCAGCGTCCGACAGTACTATGGCTACACCTTC.

J is TRBJ1-2 and V is TRBV18, with D perhaps TRBD1 (5 bases). The V end lost 3 bases, the J end lost 7 bases, and 12 bases lay between the germline ends. The CDR3 extends over 13 amino acids. Germline values: CDR1 KGHSH, CDR2 LQKENI. CDR3 coding DNA: TGTGCCAGCTCACCCCCGGGCAGGGCTGGCTACACCTTC. Translation gives CASSPPGRAGYTF.

This sequence joins TRBV5-4 and TRBJ1-1, with D uncertain. There are 13 residues in the CDR3. The germline CDR1 and CDR2 sequences are SGHNT and YYREEE (reference sequence). The V end was cut by 2 bases, the J end by 12 bases, with 17 bases between. CDR3 sequence: CASSFLNAPRTFF. The CDR3 DNA is TGTGCCAGCAGCTTCTTAAATGCCCCGAGGACTTTCTTT.

V and J are TRBV7-2 and TRBJ2-3; 10 bases match TRBD1. V lost 7 bases and J lost 2; bases outside the gene matches: 6. This CDR3 is 15 amino acids long. Germline V gene sequence: CDR1 SGHTA, CDR2 FQGNSA. CDR3 protein: CASNRQGASTDTQYF. DNA for the CDR3: TGTGCCAGCAACCGACAGGGGGCTTCCACAGATACGCAGTATTTT.

This clone was seen once. The rearrangement joins TRBV5-6 to TRBJ1-3; D is unresolved. Germline CDR1 reads SGHDT; CDR2 reads YYEEEE. This CDR3 is 13 amino acids long. V was cut by 4 bases and J by 0 bases, with 5 bases left in between. Written as DNA, the CDR3 is TGTGCCAGCAGCCTCGTCTCTGGAAACACCATATATTTT. It specifies CASSLVSGNTIYF.

The chain couples TRBV2 to TRBJ1-5; 7 nucleotides align to TRBD1. The CDR3 extends over 15 amino acids. The germline V gene has CDR1 SNHLY and CDR2 FYNNEI. J lost 3 bases, V lost 3 bases, and 5 bases had no gene match. Here the CDR3 reads CASSERDSANQPQHF. CDR3 sequence (DNA): TGTGCCAGCAGTGAGCGGGACAGTGCCAATCAGCCCCAGCATTTT.

This clone was counted a single time. This chain connects TRBV6-1 to TRBJ2-5; a possible D gene is TRBD2 (7 bases). V lost 3 bases and J 5 bases, leaving 19 bases between the germline ends. The germline V gene has CDR1 MNHNS and CDR2 SASEGT. This CDR3 has 16 residues. CDR3 residues: CASSEVIGGPTETQYF. For the CDR3, the DNA is TGTGCCAGCAGTGAGGTTATCGGGGGGCCTACGGAGACCCAGTACTTC.

This sequence joins TRBV19 and TRBJ2-5; perhaps TRBD1 as D (6 bases). CDR1 LNHDA and CDR2 SQIVND come from the germline V gene (reference sequence). This CDR3 region has 13 residues. V lost 2 bases and J 2 bases, leaving 6 bases between the germline ends. CDR3 sequence (DNA): TGTGCCAGTAGTATACAGGGGCAAGAGACCCAGTACTTC. This codes for CASSIQGQETQYF.

V gene TRBV11-2 combines with J gene TRBJ2-2, with 10 bases lining up with TRBD1. The length of the CDR3 is 18 residues. J gave up 2 bases and V 7 bases, and 13 bases lay outside the gene matches. In germline, CDR1 is SGHAT, CDR2 FQNNGV. The CDR3, as DNA: TGTGCCAGCACCTTGGGACAGGGGAGACTTATTAACACCGGGGAGCTGTTTTTT. It specifies CASTLGQGRLINTGELFF.

The chain uses TRBV2 and TRBJ2-6, with D uncertain. Germline CDR1 and CDR2: SNHLY and FYNNEI. Trimming cost V 8 bases and J 2 bases, with 4 bases left between them. The CDR3 contains 12 residues. The DNA of the CDR3 is TGTGCCAGCCGTACTGGGGCCAACGTCCTGACTTTC. It is translated as CASRTGANVLTF.

The rearrangement joins TRBV13 to TRBJ2-2; a possible D gene is TRBD1 (6 bases). V lost 2 bases, J lost 1 base, and 11 bases lay in between. The germline gives CDR1 PRHDT, CDR2 FYEKMQ (reference sequence). The CDR3 extends over 16 amino acids. The CDR3 region is CASSLRGIGNTGELFF. Written as DNA, the CDR3 is TGTGCCAGCAGCTTAAGGGGGATCGGGAACACCGGGGAGCTGTTTTTT.

The chain has TRBV2 and TRBJ2-7; TRBD2 aligns across 8 bases. The CDR3 is 14 amino acids. Germline V CDR1 and CDR2: SNHLY, FYNNEI. Losses at the gene ends were 7 bases for V and 2 bases for J; bases not matched to a gene: 7. The CDR3 loop reads CASMSGGLAYEQYF. In DNA, the CDR3 is TGTGCCAGCATGTCGGGGGGGCTAGCCTACGAGCAGTACTTC.

The rearrangement joins TRBV10-3 to TRBJ2-1, with TRBD2 matching over 9 bases. Germline V gene lookup returns CDR1 ENHRY and CDR2 SYGVKD. V shed 4 bases, J shed 5 bases, and the junction held 9 bases outside the gene matches. The CDR3 spans 16 residues. Written as DNA, the CDR3 is TGTGCCATCAGTGTAGGCCTAGCGGGGTTAGACAATGAGCAGTTCTTC. Its translation: CAISVGLAGLDNEQFF.